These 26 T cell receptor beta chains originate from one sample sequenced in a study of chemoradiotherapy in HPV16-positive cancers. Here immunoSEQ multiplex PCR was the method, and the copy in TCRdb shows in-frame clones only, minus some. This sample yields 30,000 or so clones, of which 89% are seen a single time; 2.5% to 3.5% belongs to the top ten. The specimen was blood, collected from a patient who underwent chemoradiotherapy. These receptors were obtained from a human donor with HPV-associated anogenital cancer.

As DNA, the CDR3 is TGTGCTAGTGGTTTGGTACTCGCAGGGGCGGTTGGATCACCCCTCCACTTT. Translating it yields CASGLVLAGAVGSPLHF. The rearrangement links TRBV12-5 to TRBJ1-6, with D maybe TRBD1 (6 bases). The CDR3 length is 17 residues. Germline V gene lookup returns CDR1 LGHNT and CDR2 FRNRAP. V shed 0 bases and J shed 10 bases, with 19 bases lying between them.

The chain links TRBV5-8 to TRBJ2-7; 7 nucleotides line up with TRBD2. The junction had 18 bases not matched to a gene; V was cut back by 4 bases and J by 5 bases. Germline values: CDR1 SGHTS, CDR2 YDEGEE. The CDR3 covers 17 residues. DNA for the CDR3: TGTGCCAGCAGCCCTACCCTGGGAAGGGAGGGCGGCCACGAGCAGTACTTC. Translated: CASSPTLGREGGHEQYF.

The CDR3 nucleotides are TGTGCCAGTAGTATAGGGTCGGGATCCGGGAACATTCAGTACTTC. This gives the protein CASSIGSGSGNIQYF. This chain joins TRBV19 and TRBJ2-4; a possible D gene is TRBD2 (5 bases). V lost 1 base and J lost 7, with 14 bases in between. CDR1 is LNHDA, CDR2 SQIVND, per germline (reference sequence). The CDR3 consists of 15 residues.

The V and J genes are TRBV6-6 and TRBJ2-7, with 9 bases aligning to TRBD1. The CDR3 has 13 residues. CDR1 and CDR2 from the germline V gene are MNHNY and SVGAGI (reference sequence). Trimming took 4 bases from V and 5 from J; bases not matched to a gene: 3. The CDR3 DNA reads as TGTGCCAGCAGTTTGGACAGGGGCCACGAGCAGTACTTC. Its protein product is CASSLDRGHEQYF.

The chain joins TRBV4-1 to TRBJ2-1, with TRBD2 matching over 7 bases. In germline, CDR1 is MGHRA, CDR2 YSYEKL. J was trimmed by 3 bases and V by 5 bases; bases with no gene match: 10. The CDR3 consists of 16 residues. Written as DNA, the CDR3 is TGCGCCAGCAGCGCTACCGGGACTACGGACTACAATGAGCAGTTCTTC. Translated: CASSATGTTDYNEQFF.

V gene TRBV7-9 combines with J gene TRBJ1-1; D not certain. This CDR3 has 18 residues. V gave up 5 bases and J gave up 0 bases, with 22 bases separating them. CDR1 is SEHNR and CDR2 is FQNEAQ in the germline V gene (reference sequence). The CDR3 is CASSPLWTEILMNTEAFF. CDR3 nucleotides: TGTGCCAGCAGCCCCCTTTGGACGGAGATCCTCATGAACACTGAAGCTTTCTTT.

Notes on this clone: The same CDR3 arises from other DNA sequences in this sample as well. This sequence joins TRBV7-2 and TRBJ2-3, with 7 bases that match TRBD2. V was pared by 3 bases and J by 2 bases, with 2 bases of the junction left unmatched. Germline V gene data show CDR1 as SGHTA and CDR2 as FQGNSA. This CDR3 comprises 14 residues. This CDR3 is CASSFGLVTDTQYF. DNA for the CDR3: TGTGCCAGCAGCTTCGGACTAGTCACAGATACGCAGTATTTT.

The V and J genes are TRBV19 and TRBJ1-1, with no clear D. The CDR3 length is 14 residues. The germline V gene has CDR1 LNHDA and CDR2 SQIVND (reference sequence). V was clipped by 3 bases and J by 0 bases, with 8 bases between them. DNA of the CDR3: TGTGCCAGTAGTATGATTTCGCTGAACACTGAAGCTTTCTTT. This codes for CASSMISLNTEAFF.

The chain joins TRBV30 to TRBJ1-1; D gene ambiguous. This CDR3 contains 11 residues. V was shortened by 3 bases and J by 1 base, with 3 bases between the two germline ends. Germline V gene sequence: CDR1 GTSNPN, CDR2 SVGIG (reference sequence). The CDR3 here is CAWSRNTEAFF. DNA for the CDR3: TGTGCCTGGAGCAGGAACACTGAAGCTTTCTTT.

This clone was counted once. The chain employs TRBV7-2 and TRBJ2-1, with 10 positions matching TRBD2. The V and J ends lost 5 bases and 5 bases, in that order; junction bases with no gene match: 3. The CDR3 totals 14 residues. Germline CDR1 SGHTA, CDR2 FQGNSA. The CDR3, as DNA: TGTGCCAGCAGCCTTAGCGGGGGGAACAATGAGCAGTTCTTC. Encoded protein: CASSLSGGNNEQFF.

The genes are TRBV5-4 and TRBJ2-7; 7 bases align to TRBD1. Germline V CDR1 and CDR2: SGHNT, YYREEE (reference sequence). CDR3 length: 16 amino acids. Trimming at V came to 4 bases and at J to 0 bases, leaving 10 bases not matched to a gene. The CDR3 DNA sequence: TGTGCCAGCAGCCTAAACAGGGGCTTCTACTCCTACGAGCAGTACTTC. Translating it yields CASSLNRGFYSYEQYF.

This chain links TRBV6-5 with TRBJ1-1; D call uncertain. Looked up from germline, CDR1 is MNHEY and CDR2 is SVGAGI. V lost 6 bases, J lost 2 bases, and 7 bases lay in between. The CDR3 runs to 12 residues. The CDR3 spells CASRDLNTEAFF. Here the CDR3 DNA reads TGTGCCAGCAGGGATCTTAACACTGAAGCTTTCTTT.

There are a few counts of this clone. The CDR3 is CASSVAFIYTF. The CDR3 nucleotides are TGTGCCAGCAGCGTTGCTTTTATCTACACCTTC. This chain joins TRBV11-2 and TRBJ1-2; D gene uncertain. There are 11 residues in the CDR3. Germline CDR1 is SGHAT and CDR2 is FQNNGV. The germline V and J ends were trimmed by 5 bases and 10 bases, with 11 bases remaining between them.

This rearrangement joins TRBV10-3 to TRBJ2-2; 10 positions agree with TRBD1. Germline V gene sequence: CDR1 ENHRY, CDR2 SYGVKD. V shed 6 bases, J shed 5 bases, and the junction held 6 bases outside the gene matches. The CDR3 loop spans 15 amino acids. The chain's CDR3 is CAIRGTGDGTGELFF. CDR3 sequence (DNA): TGTGCCATCAGGGGGACAGGGGATGGTACCGGGGAGCTGTTTTTT.

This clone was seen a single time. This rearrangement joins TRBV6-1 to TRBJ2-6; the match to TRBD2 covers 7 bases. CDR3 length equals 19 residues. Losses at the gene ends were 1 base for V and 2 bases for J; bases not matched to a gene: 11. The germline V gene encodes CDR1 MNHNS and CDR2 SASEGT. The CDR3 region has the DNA TGTGCCAGCAGTGAAGGGTTACCGGGAGGAGCCCCTGGGGCCAACGTCCTGACTTTC. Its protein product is CASSEGLPGGAPGANVLTF.

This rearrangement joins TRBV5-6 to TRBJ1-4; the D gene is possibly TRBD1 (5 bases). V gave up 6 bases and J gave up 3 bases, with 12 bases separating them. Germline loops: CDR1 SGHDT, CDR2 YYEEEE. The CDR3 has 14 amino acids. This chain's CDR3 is CASTPGGANEKLFF. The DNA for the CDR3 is TGTGCCAGCACCCCGGGGGGGGCTAATGAAAAACTGTTTTTT.

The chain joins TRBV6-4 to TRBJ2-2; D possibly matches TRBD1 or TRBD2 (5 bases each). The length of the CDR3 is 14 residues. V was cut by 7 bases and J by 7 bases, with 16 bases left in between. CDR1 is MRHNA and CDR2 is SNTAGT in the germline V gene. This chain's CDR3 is CASKAGRGGGELFF. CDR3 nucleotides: TGTGCCAGCAAGGCGGGCCGGGGCGGCGGGGAGCTGTTTTTT.

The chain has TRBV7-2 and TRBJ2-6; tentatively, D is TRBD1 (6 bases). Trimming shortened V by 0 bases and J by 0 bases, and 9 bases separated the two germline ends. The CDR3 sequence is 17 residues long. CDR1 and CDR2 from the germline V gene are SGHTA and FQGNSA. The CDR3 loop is CASSLATGFSGANVLTF. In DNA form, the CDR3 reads TGTGCCAGCAGCTTAGCTACAGGGTTCTCTGGGGCCAACGTCCTGACTTTC.

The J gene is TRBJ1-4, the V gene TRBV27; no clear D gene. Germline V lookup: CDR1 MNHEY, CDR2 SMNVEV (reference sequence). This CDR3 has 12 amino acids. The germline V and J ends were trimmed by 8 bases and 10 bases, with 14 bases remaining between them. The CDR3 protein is CASGQTVTKLFF. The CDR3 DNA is TGTGCCAGCGGCCAAACCGTAACAAAACTGTTTTTT.

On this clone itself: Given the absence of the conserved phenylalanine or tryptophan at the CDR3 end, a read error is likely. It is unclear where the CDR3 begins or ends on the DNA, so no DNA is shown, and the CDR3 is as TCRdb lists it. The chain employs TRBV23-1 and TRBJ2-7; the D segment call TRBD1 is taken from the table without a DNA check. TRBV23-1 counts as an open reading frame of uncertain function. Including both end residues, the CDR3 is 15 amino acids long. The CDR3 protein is CASSQSPGLTGWSSL.

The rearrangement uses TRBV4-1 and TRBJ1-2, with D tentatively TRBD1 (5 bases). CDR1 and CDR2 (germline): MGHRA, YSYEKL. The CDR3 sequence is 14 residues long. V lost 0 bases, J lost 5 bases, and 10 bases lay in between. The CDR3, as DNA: TGCGCCAGCAGCCAAGATACAGGCCCTTATGGCTACACCTTC. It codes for CASSQDTGPYGYTF.

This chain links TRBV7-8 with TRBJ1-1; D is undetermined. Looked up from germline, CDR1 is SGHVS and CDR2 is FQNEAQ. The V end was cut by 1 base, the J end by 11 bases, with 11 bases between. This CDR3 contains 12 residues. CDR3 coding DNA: TGTGCCAGCAGCTTAGACGGCCAGGAGGCTTTCTTT. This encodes CASSLDGQEAFF.

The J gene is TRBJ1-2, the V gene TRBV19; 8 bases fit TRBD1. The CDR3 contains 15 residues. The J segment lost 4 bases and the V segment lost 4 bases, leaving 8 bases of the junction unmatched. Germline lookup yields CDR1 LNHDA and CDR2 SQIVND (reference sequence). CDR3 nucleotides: TGTGCCAGTAGTAGGGCCATGACAGGGGTCTATGGCTACACCTTC. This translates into CASSRAMTGVYGYTF.

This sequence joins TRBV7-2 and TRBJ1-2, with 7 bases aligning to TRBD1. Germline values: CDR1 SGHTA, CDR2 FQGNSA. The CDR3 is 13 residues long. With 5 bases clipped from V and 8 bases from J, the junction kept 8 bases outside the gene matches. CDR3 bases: TGTGCCAGCAGCCCCACAGGGGCCGGGGGCTACACCTTC. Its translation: CASSPTGAGGYTF.

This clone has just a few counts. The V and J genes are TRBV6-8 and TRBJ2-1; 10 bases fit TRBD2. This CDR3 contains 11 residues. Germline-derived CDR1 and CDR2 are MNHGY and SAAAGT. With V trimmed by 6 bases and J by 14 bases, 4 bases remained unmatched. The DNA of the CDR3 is TGTGCCAGCAGACGCGGACTAGCGGAGTTCTTC. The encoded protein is CASRRGLAEFF.

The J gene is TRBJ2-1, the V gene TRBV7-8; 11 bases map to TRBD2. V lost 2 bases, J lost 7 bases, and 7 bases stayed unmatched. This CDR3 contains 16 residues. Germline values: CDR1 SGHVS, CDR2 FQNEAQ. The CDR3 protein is CASSLSGLAAGNEQFF. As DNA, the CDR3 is TGTGCCAGCAGCTTATCGGGACTAGCGGCTGGTAATGAGCAGTTCTTC.